The 29 T cell receptor beta chains below were found in one sample sequenced in a study of graft-versus-host responses after intestinal transplantation (dated by TCRdb to about 2021). Which antigens these TCRs recognize remains unknown. This sample's time point label indicates: cells obtained before transplantation from donor or recipient. Library construction relied on the immunoSEQ multiplex PCR assay. Held by TCRdb, this immuneACCESS table contains in-frame sequences only and omits some clones. Under half of the omission traces to an unresolved V gene where checked; the cause of the rest is unknown. Recorded for this sample are about 92,000 clones; 83% of them occurred a single time. The ten most abundant clones make up about a sixth of the sample. The material was unstimulated CD8+ T cells sorted from spleen or lymph node cells, obtained before intestinal transplant. These receptors were obtained from a human donor who received an intestinal transplant.

The rearrangement links TRBV5-4 to TRBJ1-1; D is uncertain. V lost 7 bases, J lost 4 bases, and 14 bases lay in between. From germline, CDR1 is SGHNT and CDR2 YYREEE (reference sequence). This CDR3 is built from 13 residues. CDR3 region: CASLLWGATEAFF. CDR3 DNA sequence: TGTGCCAGCCTCCTGTGGGGTGCCACTGAAGCTTTCTTT. Variable domain in full (rest from reference TRBV5-4 and TRBJ1-1): ETGVTQSPTHLIKTRGQQVTLRCSSQSGHNTVSWYQQALGQGPQFIFQYYREEENGRGNFPPRFSGLQFPNYSSELNVNALELDDSALYLCASLLWGATEAFFGQGTRLTVV.

The J gene is TRBJ2-3, the V gene TRBV11-3; perhaps TRBD1 as D (6 bases). Trimming left V 5 bases short and J 0 bases short, with 12 bases between. The CDR3 length is 15 residues. Germline loops: CDR1 SGHNT, CDR2 YENEEA. CDR3 DNA sequence: TGTGCCAGCAGCCCCCGGGACACCAGCACAGATACGCAGTATTTT. Its protein product is CASSPRDTSTDTQYF.

The chain carries TRBV18 and TRBJ1-2, with D tentatively TRBD1 (6 bases). CDR3 length: 14 residues. V shed 6 bases and J shed 1 base, with 12 bases lying between them. The V gene's germline CDR1 is KGHSH and CDR2 LQKENI. The CDR3 nucleotides are TGTGCCAGCTCGCGACAGGCGCGTAACTATGGCTACACCTTC. Encoded protein: CASSRQARNYGYTF.

The table lists this clone with a few counts. In DNA form, the CDR3 reads TGTGCCAGCAGCTTACAGGGGTCTGGGGCCAACGTCCTGACTTTC. Translating gives CASSLQGSGANVLTF. The rearrangement links TRBV5-6 to TRBJ2-6, with 7 bases aligning to TRBD1. The CDR3 runs to 15 residues. J lost 1 base, V lost 2 bases, and 0 bases had no gene match. Germline V gene lookup returns CDR1 SGHDT and CDR2 YYEEEE.

The chain recombines TRBV7-9 with TRBJ2-5, with 13 bases matching TRBD2. Losses at the gene ends were 3 bases for V and 0 bases for J; bases not matched to a gene: 10. The CDR3 is 19 residues long. CDR1 and CDR2 (germline): SEHNR, FQNEAQ (reference sequence). The CDR3 DNA is TGTGCCAGCAGCTTGGGGACTAGCGGGAAAGTAGGGGACCAAGAGACCCAGTACTTC. This translates into CASSLGTSGKVGDQETQYF.

The chain carries TRBV5-1 and TRBJ2-7; 9 positions match TRBD1. The length of the CDR3 is 15 residues. Losses at the gene ends were 4 bases for V and 4 bases for J; bases not matched to a gene: 9. The V gene's germline CDR1 is SGHRS and CDR2 YFSETQ. In nucleotides, the CDR3 is TGCGCCAGCAGCGATCCGGGACAGGGTATTTACGAGCAGTACTTC. The encoded protein is CASSDPGQGIYEQYF.

The CDR3 DNA follows: TGTGCCAGCACCCCCTGGAGAGAGCTAGCGGGGGACACCGGGGAGCTGTTTTTT. This sequence encodes CASTPWRELAGDTGELFF. This chain joins TRBV5-6 and TRBJ2-2, with 10 bases identical to TRBD2. V was pared by 6 bases and J by 3 bases, with 14 bases of the junction left unmatched. The CDR3 totals 18 residues. CDR1 and CDR2 (germline): SGHDT, YYEEEE.

The rearrangement uses TRBV20-1 and TRBJ1-2; D is unresolved. CDR1 DFQATT and CDR2 SNEGSKA come from the germline V gene (reference sequence). The CDR3 contains 10 residues. This chain's CDR3 is CRPGGGGYTF. In DNA, the CDR3 is TGCAGGCCAGGTGGAGGCGGCTACACCTTC.

The rearrangement links TRBV27 to TRBJ2-3; 8 bases fit TRBD2. J gave up 3 bases and V 0 bases, and 5 bases lay outside the gene matches. CDR3 length equals 16 residues. The V gene's germline CDR1 is MNHEY and CDR2 SMNVEV (reference sequence). For the CDR3, the DNA is TGTGCCAGCAGTTTATCAAGCGGGAGTTTGACAGATACGCAGTATTTT. Protein sequence: CASSLSSGSLTDTQYF.

This clone was seen just once. This clone may be a read error of a much larger clone one base away. The chain combines TRBV6-1 with TRBJ2-5; D is possibly TRBD2 (5 bases). TRBJ2-7 explains the end of the DNA better; the J call may be wrong. Germline assignment: CDR1 MNHNS and CDR2 SASEGT. The length of the CDR3 is 14 residues. The CDR3 reads CASGWSGSSYEQYF. The CDR3 nucleotides are TGTGCCAGCGGGTGGAGCGGTTCATCCTACGAGCAGTACTTC.

This clone was seen only a few times. J is TRBJ2-2 and V is TRBV5-4, with unresolved D. Germline CDR1 SGHNT, CDR2 YYREEE (reference sequence). The CDR3 length is 15 residues. Trimming left V 2 bases short and J 0 bases short, with 8 bases between. The CDR3 loop is CASSLGPTNTGELFF. The CDR3 region has the DNA TGTGCCAGCAGCTTAGGGCCAACGAACACCGGGGAGCTGTTTTTT.

This clone has just a few counts. The gene calls are TRBV6-5 and TRBJ1-1; possibly TRBD1 for D (6 bases). The CDR3 is made up of 15 amino acids. Germline values: CDR1 MNHEY, CDR2 SVGAGI. The ends were cut back, 1 base at V and 1 base at J, with 10 bases in the middle. CDR3 coding DNA: TGTGCCAGCAGTTACTTAACAGGGTCGAACACTGAAGCTTTCTTT. Its protein product is CASSYLTGSNTEAFF.

V is TRBV7-9 and J is TRBJ2-3; a weak D match, TRBD1 (5 bases). This CDR3 has 15 amino acids. CDR1 and CDR2 from the germline V gene are SEHNR and FQNEAQ (reference sequence). Trimming stripped 1 base from V and 1 base from J, with 9 bases between. In nucleotides, the CDR3 is TGTGCCAGCAGCTTAGGACAGTACGGCACAGATACGCAGTATTTT. Its translation is CASSLGQYGTDTQYF.

In DNA form, the CDR3 reads TGTGCCAGCAGCCAAGCGAGGACTGAAGCTTTCTTT. Translating gives CASSQARTEAFF. The chain has TRBV14 and TRBJ1-1; no clear D gene. The V end lost 1 base, the J end lost 5 bases, and 5 bases lay between the germline ends. The CDR3 loop spans 12 amino acids. Germline loops: CDR1 SGHDN, CDR2 FVKESK.

This clone occurred once. In nucleotides, the CDR3 is TGTGCCAGCAGTGACGAGGGGGCGGATGAGACCCAGTACTTC. It codes for CASSDEGADETQYF. The chain joins TRBV2 to TRBJ2-5; the match to TRBD1 covers 7 bases. Per the germline V gene, CDR1 is SNHLY and CDR2 is FYNNEI. Trimming removed 3 bases from V and 5 bases from J; junction bases left unmatched: 6. The CDR3 runs to 14 residues.

The chain joins TRBV27 to TRBJ1-3, with unresolved D. V lost 3 bases to trimming and J lost 4 bases, with 7 bases between them. The CDR3 consists of 13 residues. Germline-derived CDR1 and CDR2 are MNHEY and SMNVEV (reference sequence). CDR3 sequence reads: CASSFVGGNTIYF. CDR3 coding DNA: TGTGCCAGCAGTTTCGTGGGGGGAAACACCATATATTTT.

The J gene is TRBJ2-5, the V gene TRBV4-1; a weak D match, TRBD1 (5 bases). Looked up from germline, CDR1 is MGHRA and CDR2 is YSYEKL. CDR3 size: 17 residues. Between the trimmed V and J ends, which lost 2 bases and 1 base, there was a span of 17 bases. CDR3 sequence: CASSQFQTGIPQETQYF. CDR3 DNA: TGCGCCAGCAGCCAATTTCAAACAGGTATCCCCCAAGAGACCCAGTACTTC.

This clone appeared a few times. The rearrangement joins TRBV4-2 to TRBJ2-1; 9 positions match TRBD2. V gave up 6 bases and J gave up 2 bases; unmatched junction bases: 5. The CDR3 covers 15 residues. Germline CDR1 reads LGHNA; CDR2 reads YNFKEQ. The CDR3 DNA sequence: TGTGCCAGCAGACAAAGCGGGGGGACCTACAATGAGCAGTTCTTC. This encodes CASRQSGGTYNEQFF.

The V gene is TRBV6-5, the J gene TRBJ1-4; possibly TRBD1 for D (5 bases). This CDR3 comprises 14 residues. V lost 4 bases and J 8 bases, leaving 14 bases between the germline ends. Germline V gene data show CDR1 as MNHEY and CDR2 as SVGAGI. The CDR3 DNA sequence: TGTGCCAGCAGTTGGAGGGACTCTAGAGAAAAACTGTTTTTT. This gives the protein CASSWRDSREKLFF.

This clone was recorded only once. The chain recombines TRBV7-6 with TRBJ2-7, with D unresolved. The CDR3 is 15 amino acids. V was cut by 2 bases and J by 1 base, with 12 bases left in between. Per germline, CDR1 SGHVS and CDR2 FNYEAQ. CDR3 in DNA: TGTGCCAGCAGCTTATCCAGCGACTCATCCTACGAGCAGTACTTC. This translates into CASSLSSDSSYEQYF.

Only one count was recorded for this clone. The V call is TRBV29-1, the J call TRBJ2-3; D not resolved. This CDR3 contains 13 residues. Trimming stripped 3 bases from V and 0 bases from J, with 7 bases between. The germline V gene encodes CDR1 SQVTM and CDR2 ANQGSEA. The CDR3 nucleotides read TGCAGCGTTGAGAGCTCTAGCACAGATACGCAGTATTTT. Translated: CSVESSSTDTQYF.

This clone was picked up one time. The chain couples TRBV5-1 to TRBJ1-4, with a weak D call TRBD1 (5 bases). Per the germline V gene, CDR1 is SGHRS and CDR2 is YFSETQ. V lost 0 bases and J lost 3, with 12 bases in between. The CDR3 consists of 16 residues. Here the CDR3 DNA reads TGCGCCAGCAGCTTGGCCCCTGGGGCAGCTAATGAAAAACTGTTTTTT. Translation gives CASSLAPGAANEKLFF.

This clone was observed a single time. The genes are TRBV11-2 and TRBJ2-7; tentative D call: TRBD2 (6 bases). The CDR3 has 13 amino acids. Germline V CDR1 and CDR2: SGHAT, FQNNGV. Trimming took off 8 bases at V and 0 bases at J, with 11 bases between the two ends. For the CDR3, the DNA is TGTGCCAGCGCCCGGGACTTCTCCTACGAGCAGTACTTC. It yields the protein CASARDFSYEQYF.

The rearrangement links TRBV7-9 to TRBJ1-3; a possible D gene is TRBD1 (5 bases). Germline CDR1 reads SEHNR; CDR2 reads FQNEAQ (reference sequence). V was clipped by 3 bases and J by 0 bases, with 15 bases between them. This CDR3 spans 17 amino acids. DNA of the CDR3: TGTGCCAGCAGCTTCGGCCACCGGGACCCCTCTGGAAACACCATATATTTT. Encoded protein: CASSFGHRDPSGNTIYF.

This sequence joins TRBV2 and TRBJ1-1; no clear D. The CDR3 is made up of 15 amino acids. Germline V gives CDR1 SNHLY, CDR2 FYNNEI. V lost 4 bases to trimming and J lost 5 bases, with 17 bases between them. The CDR3 is CASSAKNLLGTEAFF. Written as DNA, the CDR3 is TGTGCCAGCAGTGCTAAGAACCTCCTGGGAACTGAAGCTTTCTTT.

The chain couples TRBV5-1 to TRBJ2-1; the match to TRBD2 covers 10 bases. The J segment lost 2 bases and the V segment lost 0 bases, leaving 11 bases of the junction unmatched. Looked up from germline, CDR1 is SGHRS and CDR2 is YFSETQ. The CDR3 consists of 19 residues. CDR3 DNA sequence: TGCGCCAGCAGCTTGGATCCTATAGCGGGGGGACCACCCTACAATGAGCAGTTCTTC. This sequence encodes CASSLDPIAGGPPYNEQFF.

This clone has only a few counts. The chain carries TRBV10-1 and TRBJ1-1; no definite D call. Trimming pared 8 bases from V and 1 base from J, leaving 8 bases between. Per the germline V gene, CDR1 is WNHNN and CDR2 is SYGVQD (reference sequence). This CDR3 has 12 residues. In nucleotides, the CDR3 is TGCGCCAGCTCTTCGGGGAACACTGAAGCTTTCTTT. The encoded protein is CASSSGNTEAFF.

V is TRBV13 and J is TRBJ2-1; 8 nucleotides agree with TRBD1. V lost 5 bases, J lost 15 bases, and 15 bases stayed unmatched. The CDR3 length is 14 residues. Per the germline V gene, CDR1 is PRHDT and CDR2 is FYEKMQ (reference sequence). The CDR3 sequence: CASSAVTGDPRRFF. In nucleotides, the CDR3 is TGTGCCAGCAGCGCCGTGACAGGGGACCCCCGGAGGTTCTTC.

There are a few counts of this clone. V and J are TRBV5-6 and TRBJ2-1, with 7 nucleotides matching TRBD1. CDR1 SGHDT and CDR2 YYEEEE come from the germline V gene. This CDR3 spans 17 amino acids. V lost 5 bases and J lost 0; bases outside the gene matches: 11. The chain's CDR3 is CASRSGWRQGSYNEQFF. The CDR3 bases are TGTGCCAGCAGAAGTGGATGGAGACAGGGCTCCTACAATGAGCAGTTCTTC.